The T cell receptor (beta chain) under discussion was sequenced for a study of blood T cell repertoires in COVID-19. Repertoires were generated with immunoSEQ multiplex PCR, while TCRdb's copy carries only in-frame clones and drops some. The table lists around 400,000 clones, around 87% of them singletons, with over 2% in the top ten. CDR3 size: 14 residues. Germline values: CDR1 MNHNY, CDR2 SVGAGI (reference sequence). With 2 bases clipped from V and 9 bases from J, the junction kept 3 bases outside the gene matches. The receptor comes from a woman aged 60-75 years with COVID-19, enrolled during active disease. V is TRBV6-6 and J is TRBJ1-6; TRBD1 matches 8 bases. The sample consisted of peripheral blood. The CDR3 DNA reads TGTGCCAGCAGTTACCCAGGACAGGGTTCACCCCTCCACTTT. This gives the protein CASSYPGQGSPLHF.